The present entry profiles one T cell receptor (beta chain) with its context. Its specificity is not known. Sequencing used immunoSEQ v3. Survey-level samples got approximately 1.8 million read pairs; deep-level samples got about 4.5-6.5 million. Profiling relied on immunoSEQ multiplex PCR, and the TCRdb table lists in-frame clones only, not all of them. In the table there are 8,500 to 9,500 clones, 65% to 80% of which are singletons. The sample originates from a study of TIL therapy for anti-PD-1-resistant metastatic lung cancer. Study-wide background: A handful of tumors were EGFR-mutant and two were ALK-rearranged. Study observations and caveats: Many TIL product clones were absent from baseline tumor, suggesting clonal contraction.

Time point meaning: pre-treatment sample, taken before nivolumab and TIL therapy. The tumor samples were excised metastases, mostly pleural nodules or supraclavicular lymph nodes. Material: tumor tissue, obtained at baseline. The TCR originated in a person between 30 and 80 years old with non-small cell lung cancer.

The CDR3 reads CASSLVGWSGTDNYGYTF. CDR3 in DNA: TGTGCCAGCAGCTTAGTCGGGTGGAGCGGGACCGATAACTATGGCTACACCTTC. The chain employs TRBV7-2 and TRBJ1-2; D perhaps matches TRBD1 (5 bases). Germline V gives CDR1 SGHTA, CDR2 FQGNSA. This CDR3 has 18 residues. V was pared by 1 base and J by 1 base, with 19 bases between.